Shown below are 17 T cell receptor beta chains from a single sample sequenced in a study of blood T cell repertoires in COVID-19. Assay: immunoSEQ multiplex PCR; the TCRdb copy retains only in-frame clones and omits some. Seen here are roughly 120,000 clones, 70% to 80% observed once, and the top ten hold 5% to 7.5%. The source material was peripheral blood. Source of these receptors: a man in his 70s with acute or convalescent COVID-19.

In its sample, this clone was seen once. The chain combines TRBV10-3 with TRBJ2-6; 11 bases align to TRBD1. Germline-derived CDR1 and CDR2 are ENHRY and SYGVKD. Trimming cost V 2 bases and J 0 bases; bases outside gene matches: 3. This CDR3 spans 18 amino acids. DNA for the CDR3: TGTGCCATCAGTGAGGGGACAGGGGGTCTCTCTGGGGCCAACGTCCTGACTTTC. Its translation is CAISEGTGGLSGANVLTF.

The J gene is TRBJ2-2, the V gene TRBV12-3 or TRBV12-4, with D uncertain. Trimming took 3 bases from V and 4 from J, leaving 6 bases between them. The CDR3 covers 13 residues. CDR3 bases: TGTGCCAGCAGTTTTACTCCCACCGGGGAGCTGTTTTTT. Amino acid sequence: CASSFTPTGELFF.

The chain carries TRBV7-3 and TRBJ2-3; 12 bases fit TRBD2. V lost 6 bases to trimming and J lost 4 bases; unmatched junction nucleotides: 5. Per the germline V gene, CDR1 is SGHTA and CDR2 is FQGTGA. The CDR3 totals 15 residues. The CDR3 spells CASRYRLAGADTQYF. CDR3 in DNA: TGTGCCAGCAGGTACCGACTAGCGGGAGCAGATACGCAGTATTTT. The full variable domain, rest sourced from reference TRBV7-3 and TRBJ2-3, is GAGVSQTPSNKVTEKGKYVELRCDPISGHTALYWYRQSLGQGPEFLIYFQGTGAADDSGLPNDRFFAVRPEGSVSTLKIQRTERGDSAVYLCASRYRLAGADTQYFGPGTRLTVL.

The chain couples TRBV28 to TRBJ2-2; D is uncertain. Trimming left V 7 bases short and J 2 bases short, with 8 bases between. Germline CDR1 reads MDHEN; CDR2 reads SYDVKM. The CDR3 contains 13 residues. CDR3 in amino acids: CASTLGNTGELFF. The CDR3, as DNA: TGTGCCAGCACCCTCGGTAACACCGGGGAGCTGTTTTTT.

This clone was picked up one time. The V gene is TRBV3-1 (or the pseudogene TRBV3-2), the J gene TRBJ2-1; D is perhaps TRBD1 (5 bases). From germline, CDR1 is LGHDT and CDR2 YNNKEL (reference sequence). The V end was cut by 6 bases, the J end by 9 bases, with 18 bases between. The CDR3 spans 14 residues. The CDR3: CASSRTNKGAEQFF. For the CDR3, the DNA is TGTGCCAGCAGTCGGACCAATAAAGGGGCTGAGCAGTTCTTC.

This clone was recorded only once. The chain has TRBV7-9 and TRBJ1-4, with 9 positions matching TRBD1. CDR1 and CDR2 from the germline V gene are SEHNR and FQNEAQ (reference sequence). J gave up 7 bases and V 3 bases, and 3 bases lay outside the gene matches. The CDR3 runs 14 residues. The CDR3: CASSFDRGGEKLFF. In DNA, the CDR3 is TGTGCCAGCAGCTTTGACAGGGGGGGTGAAAAACTGTTTTTT.

On this clone itself: This CDR3 is also generated by other DNA sequences in the sample. This chain links TRBV18 with TRBJ2-5; D not certain. Germline-derived CDR1 and CDR2 are KGHSH and LQKENI. Trimming stripped 3 bases from V and 2 bases from J, with 7 bases between. The length of the CDR3 is 13 residues. CDR3 bases: TGTGCCAGCTCACCGCGGCAGCAAGAGACCCAGTACTTC. As protein: CASSPRQQETQYF.

The chain is built from TRBV5-1 and TRBJ2-7, with D perhaps matching TRBD1 (5 bases). From germline, CDR1 is SGHRS and CDR2 YFSETQ. V dropped 0 bases and J dropped 9 bases, with 25 bases sitting between them. This CDR3 region has 17 residues. This chain's CDR3 is CASSLGVLGQGFSGQYF. CDR3 bases: TGCGCCAGCAGCTTGGGTGTATTAGGACAAGGGTTTTCGGGGCAGTACTTC.

This chain uses TRBV19 with TRBJ2-5; TRBD2 matches at 14 bases. V shed 4 bases and J 1 base; nucleotides not matched to a gene: 8. Germline V gene sequence: CDR1 LNHDA, CDR2 SQIVND (reference sequence). This CDR3 spans 18 amino acids. The CDR3 DNA follows: TGTGCCAGTAGTACCATTTGGACTAGCGGGAGGCCCCAAGAGACCCAGTACTTC. Translation: CASSTIWTSGRPQETQYF.

The genes are TRBV6-5 and TRBJ2-7; a weak D match, TRBD2 (5 bases). The CDR3 extends over 13 amino acids. Per the germline V gene, CDR1 is MNHEY and CDR2 is SVGAGI. The V end lost 0 bases, the J end lost 3 bases, and 6 bases lay between the germline ends. The CDR3 nucleotides are TGTGCCAGCAGTTACTCGGCGGGCTACGAGCAGTACTTC. This gives the protein CASSYSAGYEQYF.

This clone was observed once. The chain employs TRBV5-4 and TRBJ2-5; tentative D call: TRBD1 (5 bases). V lost 5 bases and J lost 3, with 14 bases in between. Germline-derived CDR1 and CDR2 are SGHNT and YYREEE (reference sequence). This CDR3 spans 14 amino acids. The chain's CDR3 is CASSSQDREETQYF. The CDR3 DNA follows: TGTGCCAGCAGTTCCCAAGACAGAGAAGAGACCCAGTACTTC.

The chain carries TRBV6-5 and TRBJ2-2, with D possibly matching TRBD1 (5 bases). The V end lost 7 bases, the J end lost 6 bases, and 12 bases lay between the germline ends. Germline V lookup: CDR1 MNHEY, CDR2 SVGAGI. The CDR3 totals 13 residues. In DNA, the CDR3 is TGTGCCAGCACCGCCAGGGCCGCCGGGGAGCTGTTTTTT. Amino acids: CASTARAAGELFF.

This clone was counted a single time. The chain links TRBV18 to TRBJ2-7; 11 bases fit TRBD2. The CDR3 is 13 amino acids. V was pared by 6 bases and J by 6 bases, with 4 bases of the junction left unmatched. Germline CDR1 reads KGHSH; CDR2 reads LQKENI. This CDR3 is CASSGTSGVEQYF. The CDR3 coding sequence is TGTGCCAGCTCCGGGACTAGCGGTGTCGAGCAGTACTTC. The variable domain in full, completed from reference TRBV18 and TRBJ2-7, reads NAGVMQNPRHLVRRRGQEARLRCSPMKGHSHVYWYRQLPEEGLKFMVYLQKENIIDESGMPKERFSAEFPKEGPSILRIQQVVRGDSAAYFCASSGTSGVEQYFGPGTRLTVT.

The rearrangement links TRBV30 to TRBJ1-1; 8 nucleotides agree with TRBD1. V shed 2 bases, J shed 5 bases, and the junction held 4 bases outside the gene matches. Germline assignment: CDR1 GTSNPN and CDR2 SVGIG (reference sequence). The CDR3 contains 13 residues. The CDR3 region has the DNA TGTGCCTGGAGTTGGACAGGGCGGACTGAAGCTTTCTTT. As protein: CAWSWTGRTEAFF.

This clone was counted only a few times. The chain couples TRBV5-1 to TRBJ2-7; TRBD1 aligns across 11 bases. V lost 4 bases to trimming and J lost 2 bases; unmatched junction nucleotides: 8. Germline assignment: CDR1 SGHRS and CDR2 YFSETQ. There are 16 residues in the CDR3. The CDR3, as DNA: TGCGCCAGCAGCGGAACCGGGACAGGGGGAGCCTACGAGCAGTACTTC. Protein sequence: CASSGTGTGGAYEQYF.

J is TRBJ2-2 and V is TRBV4-1; TRBD1 matches 8 bases. The trim removed 0 bases at V and 3 bases at J, leaving 0 bases unmatched. The CDR3 has 15 amino acids. Germline CDR1 reads MGHRA; CDR2 reads YSYEKL. The CDR3 spells CASSQEDRDTGELFF. The CDR3 coding sequence is TGCGCCAGCAGCCAAGAGGACAGGGACACCGGGGAGCTGTTTTTT.

V usage is TRBV5-1 and J usage is TRBJ1-2; 9 positions agree with TRBD1. The CDR3 has 13 residues. V lost 3 bases, J lost 7 bases, and 4 bases stayed unmatched. The germline V gene has CDR1 SGHRS and CDR2 YFSETQ. The CDR3: CASSSDRGGGYTF. CDR3 nucleotides: TGCGCCAGCAGCTCGGACAGGGGTGGTGGCTACACCTTC.